These T cell receptor beta chains were read from a single sample in a study of T cells in Graves' hyperthyroidism and ophthalmopathy. TCRdb recomputed calls from the multiplex PCR reads with MiXCR, one row per CDR3 protein. The data show a few hundred thousand distinct CDR3 sequences, roughly 15% seen once. The sample taken for sequencing was blood. The receptors were sampled from a woman aged 18-30 years with Graves' hyperthyroidism. Both conserved end residues are part of each CDR3.

cdr3_length,v_call,cdr3_aa
12,TRBV2,CAIPSLAGELFF
13,TRBV30,CAWSVRQASEAFF
15,TRBV6-2/TRBV6-3,CASSYSRHLFRGYTF
14,TRBV2,CASSAAAGRTEAFF
17,TRBV7-9,CASSAGRDRAIFHEQFF
12,TRBV20-1,CSASPGAAGYTF
13,TRBV29-1,CSVDYPEGYSYTF
15,TRBV20-1,CSASATGTGSVTQYF
15,TRBV2,CASTGVTGGSTEAFF
13,TRBV28,CASSRAQPTEQYF
16,TRBV12-3/TRBV12-4,CASSPDGGLSNQPQHF
13,TRBV19,CASSTTTGGEQYF
18,TRBV28,CASSKTDRGPYSNQPQHF
14,TRBV20-1,CSAKRLAGGYEQYF
17,TRBV9,CASSDAVGLAEYNEQFF
14,TRBV11-2,CAGGSNFLTDTQYF
13,TRBV20-1,CSASKGVRTEAFF
15,TRBV9,CASSDGTSGNYEQYF
15,TRBV20-1,CSARDYRTGNQPQHF
14,TRBV6-2/TRBV6-3,CASSYSQESYEQYF
14,TRBV20-1,CSARDREGTQPQHF
16,TRBV28,CASSFTRKGGSYEQYF
12,TRBV4-2,CASSQDLGLLFF
14,TRBV15,CATSRVGSQTEAFF
13,TRBV28,CASSFPRVYEQFF
16,TRBV14,CASSQVTGGPSNEQFF
13,TRBV30,CAWSVRGKETQYF
15,TRBV3-1,CASSSRQGATNEQFF
16,TRBV19,CASSMVVGSGNQPQHF
17,TRBV28,CASSSHTSGSWTDTQYF
13,TRBV28,CASSATNRHEQYF
15,TRBV28,CASSPPGSSYNEQFF
14,TRBV12-3/TRBV12-4,CASSPPGGGYGYTF
14,TRBV13,CASSLGQENQPQHF
14,TRBV18,CASSPGTGSWEQYF
14,TRBV5-6,CASSLRPPMTEAFF
15,TRBV7-2,CASSPSGARLYEQYF
16,TRBV7-2,CASSSTSGRWYNEQFF
13,TRBV12-3/TRBV12-4,CANSPRNSNEQFF
13,TRBV6-4,CASSPEIGEGAFF
12,TRBV5-6,CASSLGQSEAFF
14,TRBV28,CASTLPRGGNTIYF
18,TRBV15,CATSRGKGKPGLPYEQYF
13,TRBV2,CASSEALHNEQFF
12,TRBV3-1,CASSQFGVEQYF
15,TRBV7-9,CASSLIPGPYNEQFF
14,TRBV7-9,CASSLGGGSDEQYF
13,TRBV30,CAWNTAYNQPQHF
13,TRBV27,CASSGGWRETQYF
10,TRBV19,CARHEYEQYF
15,TRBV5-1,CASSSQWDSQETQYF